The 8 T cell receptor beta chains presented below share a single source sample, sequenced in a study of T cell changes during pregnancy in multiple sclerosis (dated by TCRdb to the late 2010s). Receptor libraries were prepared by the immunoSEQ multiplex PCR assay. Not all clones reach the TCRdb copy of this immuneACCESS table, which keeps in-frame sequences only. Checked studies attribute under half of the gap to unresolved V genes and leave the rest unexplained. For this sample there are about 75,000 clones; about 93% appear just once. Clones ranked in the top ten supply less than 0.15% of the sample. Sequencing used CD4+ T cells from peripheral blood mononuclear cells, obtained after pregnancy. These receptor sequences come from a female donor with multiple sclerosis, enrolled in a pregnancy study.

The gene calls are TRBV21-1 and TRBJ1-2. TRBV21-1 is recorded as a pseudogene. The CDR3 is made up of 15 amino acids. CDR3 coding DNA: TGTGCCAGCAGCAAAGCGTGGGGAGGGGAGTGTGGCTACACCTTC. This sequence encodes CASSKAWGGECGYTF.

This clone was recorded a few times. The V call is TRBV2, the J call TRBJ1-4; 8 positions match TRBD1. Germline V gives CDR1 SNHLY, CDR2 FYNNEI. V shed 7 bases, J shed 10 bases, and the junction held 11 bases outside the gene matches. The CDR3 covers 14 residues. CDR3 region: CASTYDRGRGKLFF. The CDR3 region has the DNA TGTGCCAGCACTTACGACAGGGGAAGGGGAAAACTGTTTTTT. Full variable domain (remainder filled in from reference TRBV2 and TRBJ1-4): EPEVTQTPSHQVTQMGQEVILRCVPISNHLYFYWYRQILGQKVEFLVSFYNNEISEKSEIFDDQFSVERPDGSNFTLKIRSTKLEDSAMYFCASTYDRGRGKLFFGSGTQLSVL.

The rearrangement links TRBV10-3 to TRBJ2-2; D remains unclear. V gave up 10 bases and J gave up 3 bases, with 15 bases separating them. Germline CDR1 is ENHRY and CDR2 is SYGVKD. The CDR3 totals 14 residues. Written as DNA, the CDR3 is TGTGCCACCAGAGATCTACGGGACACCGGGGAGCTGTTTTTT. Translated, it gives CATRDLRDTGELFF.

The chain couples TRBV19 to TRBJ2-5; TRBD2 aligns across 14 bases. With 4 bases clipped from V and 2 bases from J, the junction kept 3 bases outside the gene matches. CDR1 is LNHDA and CDR2 is SQIVND in the germline V gene (reference sequence). The CDR3 runs to 16 residues. DNA of the CDR3: TGTGCCAGTAGTAGGACTAGCGGGAGGACTCAAGAGACCCAGTACTTC. This sequence encodes CASSRTSGRTQETQYF.

The chain carries TRBV28 and TRBJ2-7; D perhaps matches TRBD2 (6 bases). Trimming removed 5 bases from V and 2 bases from J, with 16 bases in between. The CDR3 length is 15 residues. Germline V gene data show CDR1 as MDHEN and CDR2 as SYDVKM. The CDR3 nucleotides read TGTGCCAGCAGTACCGGGACTCCATCCACCTACGAGCAGTACTTC. Translation gives CASSTGTPSTYEQYF.

The CDR3 loop reads CASSLSGDGTYNEQFF. DNA of the CDR3: TGTGCCAGCAGCCTTTCGGGGGATGGTACCTACAATGAGCAGTTCTTC. The V and J genes are TRBV4-2 and TRBJ2-1, with D tentatively TRBD2 (6 bases). The V gene's germline CDR1 is LGHNA and CDR2 YNFKEQ. V lost 4 bases and J lost 2, with 15 bases in between. This CDR3 spans 16 amino acids.

This clone was observed once. The rearrangement uses TRBV4-3 and TRBJ2-3, with 10 bases matching TRBD2. This CDR3 is 18 amino acids long. J gave up 6 bases and V 6 bases, and 18 bases lay outside the gene matches. The germline V gene encodes CDR1 LGHNA and CDR2 YSLEER. CDR3 sequence reads: CASRKLAGVLGGTDTQYF. CDR3 DNA: TGCGCCAGCAGAAAGCTAGCGGGAGTTCTTGGGGGTACCGATACGCAGTATTTT.

This clone appeared once. The V and J genes are TRBV11-2 and TRBJ2-5, with D possibly matching TRBD2 (6 bases). Germline-derived CDR1 and CDR2 are SGHAT and FQNNGV. The CDR3 has 17 amino acids. The V end lost 4 bases, the J end lost 1 base, and 19 bases lay between the germline ends. The CDR3 DNA follows: TGTGCCAGCAGCTACCGGGGGTCTAGCTGGGGCCAAGAGACCCAGTACTTC. Its translation is CASSYRGSSWGQETQYF.